This is a list of T cell receptor beta chains from one sample in a study of blood T cell repertoires in COVID-19. Some clones are missing from TCRdb's copy, which holds only in-frame ones; the method was immunoSEQ multiplex PCR. Of over 250,000 clones listed, under 90% are singletons. The material sequenced was peripheral blood. All receptors come from a man aged 50-60 years with acute or convalescent COVID-19. Each CDR3 is given with its conserved first and last residue. Fields, in order: J gene, V gene, CDR3 length, clone size, D gene, CDR3 DNA, CDR3 protein. A D gene is named only where the DNA matches it firmly. Clone size, where shown, is once, few, many, or a class for clones that have expanded.

J: TRBJ2-1; V: TRBV19; length: 11; size: NA; D: TRBD1; DNA: TGTGCCGCTAGCCGGGGCCAGGGGGTGTTCTTC; CDR3: CAASRGQGVFF
J: TRBJ2-7; V: TRBV4-2; length: 21; size: once; D: TRBD2; DNA: TGTGCCAGCAGCCAAAAATTGAGTCCGGGACTGAGGACTAGCGGGGGCCGCGAGCAGTACTTC; CDR3: CASSQKLSPGLRTSGGREQYF
J: TRBJ2-5; V: TRBV9; length: 15; size: once; D: NA; DNA: TGTGCCAGCAGCGTAGAGGGGAATAGAGCAGAGACCCAGTACTTC; CDR3: CASSVEGNRAETQYF
J: TRBJ2-3; V: TRBV27; length: 15; size: NA; D: NA; DNA: TGTGCCAGCAGTTTACGACTAACCCCTACAGATACGCAGTATTTT; CDR3: CASSLRLTPTDTQYF
J: TRBJ2-6; V: TRBV10-3; length: 16; size: NA; D: NA; DNA: TGTGCCATCAGAATACAGGGCCCCGGGGGGGCCAACGTCCTGACTTTC; CDR3: CAIRIQGPGGANVLTF
J: TRBJ2-7; V: TRBV5-1; length: 14; size: NA; D: NA; DNA: TGCGCCAGCAGCTTCGGCAGGCCCGTTTACGAGCAGTACTTC; CDR3: CASSFGRPVYEQYF
J: TRBJ2-1; V: TRBV5-1; length: 19; size: NA; D: NA; DNA: TGCGCCAGCAGCTTGGAAGGGACGGGGGGCCCTACTCTTACAATGAGGCAGTTCTTC; CDR3: CASSLEGTGGPTLTMRQFF
J: TRBJ2-3; V: TRBV5-1; length: 14; size: NA; D: NA; DNA: TGCGCCAGCAGCCAGGGGACCTTCCCAGATACGCAGTATTTT; CDR3: CASSQGTFPDTQYF
J: TRBJ1-2; V: TRBV4-2; length: 15; size: NA; D: TRBD1; DNA: TGTGCCAGCAGCCCCCGGGGGGGGACAGACTATGGCTACACCTTC; CDR3: CASSPRGGTDYGYTF
J: TRBJ2-6; V: TRBV5-1; length: 12; size: NA; D: NA; DNA: TGCGCCAGTGCGGGGGCGGTCAACGTCCTGACTTTC; CDR3: CASAGAVNVLTF
J: TRBJ1-1; V: TRBV27; length: 15; size: NA; D: NA; DNA: TGTGCCAGCAGTTTATCTAGGGAACGCGGGACTGAAGCTTTCTTT; CDR3: CASSLSRERGTEAFF
J: TRBJ2-3; V: TRBV7-3; length: 15; size: NA; D: TRBD2; DNA: TGTGCCAGCAGCTCCGGGGGGTTTGGCACAGATACGCAGTATTTT; CDR3: CASSSGGFGTDTQYF
J: TRBJ2-7; V: TRBV27; length: 13; size: NA; D: NA; DNA: TGTGCCAGCAGTTTATCGGGGCAGGGGCGCGAGTACTTC; CDR3: CASSLSGQGREYF
J: TRBJ1-1; V: TRBV6-5; length: 15; size: once; D: NA; DNA: TGTGCCAGCATCTCTGGGGGTGGGGGCAACACTGAAGCTTTCTTT; CDR3: CASISGGGGNTEAFF
J: TRBJ1-1; V: TRBV19; length: 15; size: NA; D: TRBD1; DNA: TGTGCCAGTAGTCCCCCGACAGGGAAGGGCACTGAAGCTTTCTTT; CDR3: CASSPPTGKGTEAFF
J: TRBJ1-6; V: TRBV2; length: 12; size: NA; D: NA; DNA: TGTGCCAGCAGCCCAGGGATTTCACCCCTCCACTTT; CDR3: CASSPGISPLHF
J: TRBJ1-5; V: TRBV6-5; length: 10; size: once; D: NA; DNA: TGTGCCAGCGGTACGGGGCCCCAGCATTTT; CDR3: CASGTGPQHF
J: TRBJ2-4; V: TRBV5-4; length: 15; size: NA; D: TRBD1; DNA: TGTGCCAGCAGCTCCGCGGGGACAGGGAGAAACATTCAGTACTTC; CDR3: CASSSAGTGRNIQYF
J: TRBJ1-1; V: TRBV12-3/TRBV12-4; length: 11; size: few; D: NA; DNA: TGTGCCAGCACCGACTACTCGGAAGCTTTCTTT; CDR3: CASTDYSEAFF
J: TRBJ2-5; V: TRBV29-1; length: 13; size: NA; D: NA; DNA: TGCAGCGTTTTACAGGGAACCCAAGAGACCCAGTACTTC; CDR3: CSVLQGTQETQYF
J: TRBJ2-3; V: TRBV5-1; length: 14; size: NA; D: NA; DNA: TGCGCCAGCAGCTCCGGTCCCGAGGGAGATACGCAGTATTTT; CDR3: CASSSGPEGDTQYF
J: TRBJ1-2; V: TRBV23-1; length: 17; size: NA; D: NA; DNA: TGCGCCAACCACCCGGGGGGACAAACACATTCTGGCTATGGCTACACCTTC; CDR3: CANHPGGQTHSGYGYTF
J: TRBJ2-2; V: TRBV4-1; length: 16; size: NA; D: TRBD2; DNA: TGCGCCAGCAGCCAGAGGCTAGCGGGGGGTGCCGGGGAGCTGTTTTTT; CDR3: CASSQRLAGGAGELFF
J: TRBJ1-2; V: TRBV7-8; length: 15; size: NA; D: TRBD1; DNA: TGTGCCAGCAGCCACCGGGACAGACTAAGGGGTGGCTACACCTTC; CDR3: CASSHRDRLRGGYTF
J: TRBJ2-7; V: TRBV10-1; length: 20; size: once; D: TRBD1; DNA: TGCGCCAGCGCTCCATCGGTTATACTACCGGGACAGGGGGGATCCTACGAGCAGTACTTC; CDR3: CASAPSVILPGQGGSYEQYF
J: TRBJ1-5; V: TRBV19; length: 14; size: NA; D: NA; DNA: TGTGCCAGTAGTACCTATGGACACAATCAGCCCCAGCATTTT; CDR3: CASSTYGHNQPQHF
J: TRBJ1-6; V: TRBV12-3/TRBV12-4; length: 13; size: NA; D: TRBD1; DNA: TGTGCCAGCAGTTCAGGGGACAGATCACCCCTCCACTTT; CDR3: CASSSGDRSPLHF
J: TRBJ2-2; V: TRBV5-1; length: 16; size: NA; D: NA; DNA: TGCGCCAGCAGCCCGAGTCTTGAAGTTCTTGGCGGGGAGCTGTTTTTT; CDR3: CASSPSLEVLGGELFF
J: TRBJ1-5; V: TRBV4-2; length: 15; size: NA; D: NA; DNA: TGTGCCAGCAGCCCTAGCACAGTGTTTAATCAGCCCCAGCATTTT; CDR3: CASSPSTVFNQPQHF
J: TRBJ1-5; V: TRBV5-1; length: 15; size: few; D: TRBD1; DNA: TGCGCCAGCAGCTTGGGGACAGGGGCGGGTCAGCCCCAGCATTTT; CDR3: CASSLGTGAGQPQHF
J: TRBJ2-5; V: TRBV19; length: 13; size: NA; D: NA; DNA: TGTGCCAGTAGTAAGCTGGTCGGGGAGACCCAGTACTTC; CDR3: CASSKLVGETQYF
J: TRBJ2-7; V: TRBV3-1/TRBV3-2; length: 12; size: NA; D: NA; DNA: TGTGCCAGCAGCCAAACACCATACGAGCAGTACTTC; CDR3: CASSQTPYEQYF
J: TRBJ2-7; V: TRBV4-2; length: 11; size: few; D: NA; DNA: TGTGCCAGCAGCCTCGAGGGCGAGCAGTACTTC; CDR3: CASSLEGEQYF
J: TRBJ2-7; V: TRBV18; length: 15; size: NA; D: NA; DNA: TGTGCCAGCTCACCCGGAACGGACCGAGGGGGCGAGCAGTACTTC; CDR3: CASSPGTDRGGEQYF
J: TRBJ2-5; V: TRBV5-1; length: 15; size: NA; D: NA; DNA: TGCGCCAGCAGCTGGGGCCGGGGGGCCCAAGAGACCCAGTACTTC; CDR3: CASSWGRGAQETQYF
J: TRBJ1-5; V: TRBV12-3/TRBV12-4; length: 13; size: NA; D: NA; DNA: TGTGCCAGCAGTTTAGCGGACAGTCCAGCCCAGCATTTT; CDR3: CASSLADSPAQHF
J: TRBJ2-2; V: TRBV7-2; length: 18; size: NA; D: NA; DNA: TGTGCCAGCAGCTTAGCGGGGGCCCGCCAGGCGGGCACCGGGGAGCTGTTTTTT; CDR3: CASSLAGARQAGTGELFF
J: TRBJ1-5; V: TRBV5-1; length: 14; size: NA; D: NA; DNA: TGCGCCAGCAGCTTGGGGGGGGGCAATCAGCCCCAGCATTTT; CDR3: CASSLGGGNQPQHF
J: TRBJ1-5; V: TRBV12-3/TRBV12-4; length: 13; size: few; D: TRBD1; DNA: TGTGCCAGCAGATTAGACAGGGGGCAGCCCCAGCATTTT; CDR3: CASRLDRGQPQHF
J: TRBJ1-5; V: TRBV7-8; length: 13; size: once; D: NA; DNA: TGTGCCACCGCAATCGACAGAAATCAGCCCCAGCATTTT; CDR3: CATAIDRNQPQHF
J: TRBJ1-1; V: TRBV5-1; length: 13; size: NA; D: TRBD1; DNA: TGCGCCAGCAGCCCTGACAGGGAAAGGAGTGGTTTCTTT; CDR3: CASSPDRERSGFF
J: TRBJ2-1; V: TRBV21-1; length: 19; size: NA; D: NA; DNA: TGTGCCAGCAGCTCACTAGCGGGGGCCGTCCCGAGCTCCTACAATGAGCAGTTCTTC; CDR3: CASSSLAGAVPSSYNEQFF
J: TRBJ1-5; V: TRBV11-2; length: 13; size: NA; D: NA; DNA: TGTGCCAGCAGCTCGGGGTTCAATCAGCCCCAGCATTTT; CDR3: CASSSGFNQPQHF
J: TRBJ1-6; V: TRBV27; length: 14; size: NA; D: NA; DNA: TGTGCCAGCAGCTTAGGGGGGGTGGGTTCACCCCTCCACTTT; CDR3: CASSLGGVGSPLHF